The 21 T cell receptor beta chains given below trace back to one sample, sequenced in a study of regulatory T cells in long-lasting Graves disease. The sample's time point: newly diagnosed GD, antithyroid drugs for less than 3 months. There was RNA extracted from PBMCs, and the TCR library was made from it. Assembly of TCR beta libraries relied on iRepertoire HTBI primers together with Arm-PCR of CDR3 regions. TCRdb reprocessed the multiplex PCR reads via MiXCR and lists one record per CDR3 protein. The sample includes roughly 350,000 distinct CDR3 sequences, around 15% of them seen just once. The data also belong to a second study, concerning T cells in Graves' hyperthyroidism and ophthalmopathy.

This specimen was peripheral blood mononuclear cells (PBMCs), taken at new diagnosis, from a patient treated with antithyroid drugs. The receptor set was obtained from a woman under 30 with Graves disease.

In its sample, this clonotype was seen many times. The chain employs TRBV30 and TRBJ2-1; weak D call: TRBD1 (5 bases). The V and J ends lost 2 bases and 7 bases respectively, with 18 bases between them. This CDR3 contains 15 residues. From germline, CDR1 is GTSNPN and CDR2 SVGIG (reference sequence). The CDR3 loop reads CAWSHAGRFGNEQFF. In DNA form, the CDR3 reads TGTGCCTGGAGTCATGCAGGGCGTTTTGGGAATGAGCAGTTCTTC.

This clonotype was seen ten or more times. The chain has TRBV12-3 or TRBV12-4 and TRBJ2-7; 9 positions agree with TRBD1. The CDR3 is 14 amino acids. Trimming removed 3 bases from V and 4 bases from J; junction bases left unmatched: 4. The CDR3 spells CASSLRDREYEQYF. CDR3 coding DNA: TGTGCCAGCAGTTTGAGGGACAGGGAGTACGAGCAGTACTTC.

Comment on this clonotype: Relative to the germline gene, one junction end is altered; a read error may explain this. J is TRBJ1-2 and V is TRBV7-7, with no clear D. The CDR3 covers 12 residues. Germline V gene data show CDR1 as SSHAT and CDR2 as FNYEAQ (reference sequence). CDR3 nucleotide sequence: TGTGCTAGCAGCTCAAAGGTTTCTGGCTACACCTTC. This codes for CASSSKVSGYTF.

This chain uses TRBV13 with TRBJ2-5; 8 nucleotides agree with TRBD2. Germline CDR1 is PRHDT and CDR2 is FYEKMQ (reference sequence). This CDR3 spans 16 amino acids. Trimming cost V 6 bases and J 5 bases; bases outside gene matches: 14. CDR3 nucleotide sequence: TGTGCCAGCAGTCCAGCGACTAGCGAGTCTTGGGAGACCCAGTACTTC. Its protein is CASSPATSESWETQYF.

This chain joins TRBV6-1 and TRBJ1-2; D gene unclear. The CDR3 loop spans 15 amino acids. Per germline, CDR1 MNHNS and CDR2 SASEGT. Trimming removed 5 bases at V and 1 base at J, with 14 bases between. For the CDR3, the DNA is TGTGCCAGCAGTTACCGGGGAGGTCTTAACTATGGCTACACCTTC. The encoded protein is CASSYRGGLNYGYTF.

This rearrangement joins TRBV19 to TRBJ2-3, with a weak D call TRBD2 (6 bases). The V end lost 11 bases, the J end lost 2 bases, and 11 bases lay between the germline ends. Germline V CDR1 and CDR2: LNHDA, SQIVND (reference sequence). CDR3 length: 12 amino acids. CDR3 protein: CAAGTYTDTQYF. The CDR3 DNA reads TGTGCCGCCGGGACTTACACAGATACGCAGTATTTT. Complete variable domain (other parts from reference TRBV19 and TRBJ2-3): DGGITQSPKYLFRKEGQNVTLSCEQNLNHDAMYWYRQDPGQGLRLIYYSQIVNDFQKGDIAEGYSVSREKKESFPLTVTSAQKNPTAFYLCAAGTYTDTQYFGPGTRLTVL.

The rearrangement uses TRBV28 and TRBJ2-3; unclear D gene. The length of the CDR3 is 12 residues. The V gene's germline CDR1 is MDHEN and CDR2 SYDVKM. The V gene lost 6 bases and the J gene lost 4 bases, with 8 bases spanning the gap. CDR3: CASRPISDTQYF. DNA of the CDR3: TGTGCCAGCAGACCTATTTCAGATACGCAGTATTTT.

Comment on this clonotype: This is likely a read error, given that the CDR3 carries no conserved phenylalanine or tryptophan at its end. The rearrangement joins TRBV19 to TRBJ2-2; perhaps TRBD1 as D (6 bases). The CDR3 covers 11 residues. In germline, CDR1 is LNHDA, CDR2 SQIVND (reference sequence). CDR3 sequence reads: CRQANTGELFS. As DNA, the CDR3 is TGTAGACAGGCGAACACCGGGGAGCTGTTTTCT.

This chain links TRBV6-1 with TRBJ2-7, with 8 bases identical to TRBD2. Germline trimming cut 10 bases from V and 4 bases from J; bases unmatched to any gene: 15. Germline values: CDR1 MNHNS, CDR2 SASEGT. This CDR3 comprises 15 residues. In nucleotides, the CDR3 is TGTGCCACCTCTCTAGGCGGGGCTAGCGGGTACGAGCAGTACTTC. The encoded protein is CATSLGGASGYEQYF.

This clonotype was seen at least ten times. The chain recombines TRBV2 with TRBJ2-7; 9 nucleotides line up with TRBD2. CDR1 and CDR2 from the germline V gene are SNHLY and FYNNEI. The CDR3 has 17 amino acids. The junction had 8 bases not matched to a gene; V was cut back by 1 base and J by 1 base. CDR3: CASSEVGSGGASYEQYF. Here the CDR3 DNA reads TGTGCCAGCAGTGAAGTCGGTAGCGGGGGTGCATCCTACGAGCAGTACTTC.

A few counts support this clonotype. The chain recombines TRBV19 with TRBJ1-5; 7 bases fit TRBD1. Trimming cost V 4 bases and J 0 bases; bases outside gene matches: 6. Germline V gene data show CDR1 as LNHDA and CDR2 as SQIVND (reference sequence). This CDR3 has 16 amino acids. CDR3 sequence: CASSTQGIVSNQPQHF. In DNA form, the CDR3 reads TGTGCCAGTAGTACACAGGGGATTGTTAGCAATCAGCCCCAGCATTTT.

Many counts were recorded for this clonotype. The chain links TRBV10-3 to TRBJ1-1, with a tentative D call TRBD1 (6 bases). This CDR3 is built from 14 residues. Between the trimmed V and J ends, which lost 8 bases and 3 bases, there was a span of 16 bases. Germline values: CDR1 ENHRY, CDR2 SYGVKD. CDR3 sequence: CAIGGASGYTEAFF. CDR3 sequence (DNA): TGTGCCATCGGGGGGGCCAGTGGATACACTGAAGCTTTCTTT.

This clonotype was detected many times. The V call is TRBV30, the J call TRBJ2-3; possibly TRBD2 for D (6 bases). CDR3 length: 12 amino acids. Per the germline V gene, CDR1 is GTSNPN and CDR2 is SVGIG (reference sequence). Trimming left V 3 bases short and J 9 bases short, with 13 bases between. CDR3 nucleotides: TGTGCCTGGAGGGAGTCGGAGGGGACGCAGTATTTT. It codes for CAWRESEGTQYF. The full variable domain, with the rest looked up from reference TRBV30 and TRBJ2-3, is SQTIHQWPATLVQPVGSPLSLECTVEGTSNPNLYWYRQAAGRGLQLLFYSVGIGQISSEVPQNLSASRPQDRQFILSSKKLLLSDSGFYLCAWRESEGTQYFGPGTRLTVL.

This clonotype was seen only a few times. The chain has TRBV28 and TRBJ1-3; possible D gene TRBD1, 6 bases. V was clipped by 1 base and J by 2 bases, with 9 bases between them. CDR3 length equals 15 residues. The germline CDR1 and CDR2 sequences are MDHEN and SYDVKM. Here the CDR3 reads CASSLLKGAGNTIYF. The CDR3 DNA sequence: TGTGCCAGCAGTTTATTGAAGGGGGCTGGAAACACCATATATTTT. The variable domain in full, with the rest retrieved from reference TRBV28 and TRBJ1-3, is DVKVTQSSRYLVKRTGEKVFLECVQDMDHENMFWYRQDPGLGLRLIYFSYDVKMKEKGDIPEGYSVSREKKERFSLILESASTNQTSMYLCASSLLKGAGNTIYFGEGSWLTVV.

V is TRBV28 and J is TRBJ2-1; 9 bases line up with TRBD1. Trimming removed 2 bases from V and 3 bases from J; junction bases left unmatched: 2. The CDR3 length is 15 residues. Germline V lookup: CDR1 MDHEN, CDR2 SYDVKM. Here the CDR3 DNA reads TGTGCCAGCAGTTTAATGACAGGGGGCTACAATGAGCAGTTCTTC. The encoded protein is CASSLMTGGYNEQFF.

This clonotype was recorded many times. The chain uses TRBV30 and TRBJ1-1; D ambiguous. The germline V gene has CDR1 GTSNPN and CDR2 SVGIG (reference sequence). The length of the CDR3 is 13 residues. The ends were cut back, 4 bases at V and 4 bases at J, with 13 bases in the middle. The CDR3 DNA follows: TGTGCCTGGAATTCCCTGGTGGGCACTGAAGCTTTCTTT. Residues: CAWNSLVGTEAFF.

This clonotype was counted only a few times. Germline and junction disagree at one end, which may indicate a read error. V is TRBV6-2 or TRBV6-3 and J is TRBJ1-6, with TRBD1 as a possible D gene (5 bases). This CDR3 comprises 14 residues. Germline V CDR1 and CDR2: MNHEY, SVGEGT. This CDR3 is CASFPGTYNSPLHF. The CDR3 DNA reads TGTGCCAGCTTCCCCGGGACCTACAATTCACCCCTCCACTTT.

To note about this clonotype: This may be a read error, as it is one base from a much larger clone. The chain joins TRBV6-2 or TRBV6-3 to TRBJ2-1; 8 bases match TRBD2. Germline loops: CDR1 MNHEY, CDR2 SVGEGT. The CDR3 has 15 amino acids. This chain's CDR3 is CAGSEVGRGYNEQFF. DNA for the CDR3: TGTGCCGGCAGTGAAGTCGGGAGGGGTTACAATGAGCAGTTCTTC.

The CDR3 spells CASSMGTGAGEQFF. CDR3 sequence (DNA): TGTGCCAGTAGTATGGGGACAGGGGCAGGCGAGCAGTTCTTC. The rearrangement uses TRBV19 and TRBJ2-1, with TRBD1 identical over 10 bases. V trimming: 3 bases; J trimming: 10 bases; junction bases outside the gene matches: 6. This CDR3 contains 14 residues. Germline V gives CDR1 LNHDA, CDR2 SQIVND (reference sequence).

This clonotype came up many times. This chain uses TRBV28 with TRBJ2-3, with 8 bases that match TRBD1. The CDR3 sequence is 17 residues long. The germline V gene has CDR1 MDHEN and CDR2 SYDVKM. Unmatched junction bases numbered 14, after V lost 6 bases and J lost 3 bases. The CDR3 loop reads CASRELTGGGVTDTQYF. CDR3 coding DNA: TGTGCCAGCAGGGAACTCACAGGGGGAGGTGTGACAGATACGCAGTATTTT.

This clonotype has at least ten counts. V usage is TRBV30 and J usage is TRBJ1-6; D remains ambiguous. This CDR3 comprises 16 residues. V gave up 2 bases and J gave up 0 bases, with 11 bases separating them. Germline V lookup: CDR1 GTSNPN, CDR2 SVGIG (reference sequence). CDR3 sequence (DNA): TGTGCCTGGAGTAGGGTAACGGGCTCCTATAATTCACCCCTCCACTTT. Translation: CAWSRVTGSYNSPLHF.